This TCR beta chain was sequenced in a study of blood T cells in healthy people across ages. Next came a second PCR, run for roughly 6 to 11 cycles, which used a sample-barcoded 5' primer along with a J-beta primer mix. A template-switch adaptor containing 12 random nucleotides labeled each cDNA molecule. TCRdb reprocessed the 5' RACE reads via MiXCR and lists one record per CDR3 protein. The sample lists about 800,000 distinct CDR3 sequences, roughly 60% occurring once. The trim removed 6 bases at V and 5 bases at J, leaving 9 bases unmatched. The CDR3 is made up of 14 amino acids. Worth noting for this clonotype: Its target is not known.

Findings and caveats of the study: Comparison with aged donors showed that long-lived donors had more naive CD4+ cells and higher diversity. The study regarded diversity estimates from one million T cells as underestimates.

Donors ranged from roughly 6 to 100 years old and were healthy Caucasians in Russia. The J gene is TRBJ1-2, the V gene TRBV12-3 or TRBV12-4; TRBD1 aligns across 7 bases. This receptor was taken from a young man in good health. The specimen sequenced was blood. The CDR3 sequence: CASSLTGTAYGYTF. Written as DNA, the CDR3 is TGTGCCAGCAGCCTGACCGGGACAGCTTATGGCTACACCTTC.